This is a list of T cell receptor beta chains from one sample in a study of cytomegalovirus exposure and HLA in healthy donors. Sequencing was performed with immunoSEQ multiplex PCR; in TCRdb, only in-frame clones are kept and a portion is missing. Of 130,000 or so clones listed, roughly four fifths were seen once; the top ten hold roughly 7.2%. What was sequenced was PBMCs. These receptors all come from a male donor in good health and CMV-seronegative. CDR3s include the opening cysteine and the closing phenylalanine or tryptophan. A row's size may be missing; if present it is once, few, many or a size class.

CASSFHGGTGPTYEQYF,TRBV7-9,TRBJ2-7,17,-
CAIASPNYNEQFF,TRBV10-3,TRBJ2-1,13,-
CASSKGRGRGTDTQYF,TRBV11-2,TRBJ2-3,16,once
CASSPKTGGNTEAFF,TRBV11-2,TRBJ1-1,15,-
CAAGQGNTEAFF,TRBV10-3,TRBJ1-1,12,-
CASSQPSRRETQYF,TRBV19,TRBJ2-5,14,once
CASTRGEGDSPLHF,TRBV5-6,TRBJ1-6,14,once
CASSLSVPNEQFF,TRBV7-9,TRBJ2-1,13,-
CASTPGSGANVLTF,TRBV7-3,TRBJ2-6,14,-
CASSPGTSGKDDQYF,TRBV19,TRBJ2-7,15,few
CASSSYGTSEVQDTQYF,TRBV11-3,TRBJ2-3,17,few
CASSISLAYEQYF,TRBV11-1,TRBJ2-7,13,once
CASSEAPRGVEAFF,TRBV2,TRBJ1-1,14,-
CASRAGAFPGELFF,TRBV2,TRBJ2-2,14,-
CASSPTFDRANYGYTF,TRBV5-6,TRBJ1-2,16,-
CASTGQRLNHEQYF,TRBV5-6,TRBJ2-7,14,-
CASCLAGDGTDTQYF,TRBV9,TRBJ2-3,15,-
CAISQWEGGSYEQYF,TRBV10-3,TRBJ2-7,15,few
CASSPLSRQGRGETQYF,TRBV7-9,TRBJ2-5,17,-
CASSPRLGLAGNEQFF,TRBV11-2,TRBJ2-1,16,-
CASSPDRTRDTDTQYF,TRBV9,TRBJ2-3,16,-
CASSQPFSVLDEQFF,TRBV28,TRBJ2-1,15,-
CASSESLGQGANGYTF,TRBV10-1,TRBJ1-2,16,-